This T cell receptor (beta chain) was captured by sequencing in a study of breast tumors, draining lymph nodes, adjacent tissues. From the multiplex PCR reads, TCRdb called clonotypes with MiXCR, one entry per CDR3 protein. The data contain 270,000 or so distinct CDR3 sequences, around 30% of them singletons. Samples came from axillary lymph nodes draining the breast cancer. The germline V gene has CDR1 SGHDT and CDR2 YYEEEE. The CDR3 is 15 residues long. J lost 5 bases, V lost 1 base, and 6 bases had no gene match. The sample consisted of axillary lymph node tissue. This receptor was obtained from a female donor with breast cancer. Some clones in this sample may be carry-over from other donors' samples. This chain connects TRBV5-6 to TRBJ1-1; 9 nucleotides match TRBD1. CDR3 region: CASSLSWTGETEAFF. The CDR3 coding sequence is TGTGCCAGCAGCTTGTCATGGACAGGGGAGACTGAAGCTTTCTTT. Complete variable domain (other parts from reference TRBV5-6 and TRBJ1-1): DAGVTQSPTHLIKTRGQQVTLRCSPKSGHDTVSWYQQALGQGPQFIFQYYEEEERQRGNFPDRFSGHQFPNYSSELNVNALLLGDSALYLCASSLSWTGETEAFFGQGTRLTVV.